The table lists the clone carrying this TCR beta chain with a few counts. As yet, its antigen is unknown. This entry comes from a study of regulatory T cells in long-lasting Graves disease. Time point described: persistent/refractory GD, antithyroid drugs over 5 years with positive TRAb. Construction of the TCR library relied on RNA isolated from PBMCs. Diagnoses of Graves' disease were made by American Thyroid Association guidelines. The J segment lost 5 bases and the V segment lost 3 bases, leaving 22 bases of the junction unmatched. The CDR3 covers 19 residues. Germline V lookup: CDR1 MDHEN, CDR2 SYDVKM. Whole-study findings and limits: New patients shared fewer public clonotypes (966) than persistent patients did (around 3,000). TRBV28, TRBJ1-2 and TRBJ2-5 emerged as the favored segments in persistent disease.

Arm-PCR of CDR3 regions and iRepertoire HTBI primers were the basis on which TCR beta libraries were built. A single record per CDR3 protein comes from TCRdb applying MiXCR to the multiplex PCR reads. This sample has around 400,000 distinct CDR3 sequences, with around 23% found just once. The TCR originated in a woman aged 40 to 50 with Graves disease. The chain carries TRBV28 and TRBJ2-7, with 7 bases matching TRBD2. The material was peripheral blood mononuclear cells (PBMCs), obtained when the disease was refractory, from a patient treated with antithyroid drugs. The CDR3 coding sequence is TGTGCCAGCAGTTTCAGGAGCATTATTGGGGCTAGCGGAGTCCACGAGCAGTACTTC. Residues: CASSFRSIIGASGVHEQYF.